The following is a TCR beta chain sequence with its context. This specimen comes from a study of blood T cell repertoires in COVID-19. This CDR3 has 14 residues. The V gene's germline CDR1 is SGHNT and CDR2 YYREEE (reference sequence). Trimming pared 0 bases from V and 0 bases from J, leaving 4 bases between. Sequenced by immunoSEQ multiplex PCR; TCRdb stores in-frame clones only, minus some. The repertoire includes about 160,000 clones, more than 75% of them detected once, and more than 0.85% sits in the top ten. This TCR came from a man in his forties or fifties with acute or convalescent COVID-19. The V gene is TRBV5-4, the J gene TRBJ1-3; no clear D gene. What was sequenced was peripheral blood. The CDR3 nucleotides read TGTGCCAGCAGCTTGGTCGGCTCTGGAAACACCATATATTTT. Translation gives CASSLVGSGNTIYF.